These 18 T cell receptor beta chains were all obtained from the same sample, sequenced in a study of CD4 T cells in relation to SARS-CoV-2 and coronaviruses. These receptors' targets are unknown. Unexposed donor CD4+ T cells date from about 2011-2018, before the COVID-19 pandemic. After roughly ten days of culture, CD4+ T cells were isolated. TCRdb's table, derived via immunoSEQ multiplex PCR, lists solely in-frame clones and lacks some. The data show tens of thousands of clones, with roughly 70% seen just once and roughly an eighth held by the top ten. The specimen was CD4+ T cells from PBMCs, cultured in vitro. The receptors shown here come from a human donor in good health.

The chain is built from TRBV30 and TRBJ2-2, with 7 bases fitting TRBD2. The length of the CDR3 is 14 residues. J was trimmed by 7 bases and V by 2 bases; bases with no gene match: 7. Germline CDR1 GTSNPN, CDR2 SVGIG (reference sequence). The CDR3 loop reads CAWSQLGRVGELFF. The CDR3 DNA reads TGTGCCTGGAGTCAGCTAGGGAGGGTCGGGGAGCTGTTTTTT.

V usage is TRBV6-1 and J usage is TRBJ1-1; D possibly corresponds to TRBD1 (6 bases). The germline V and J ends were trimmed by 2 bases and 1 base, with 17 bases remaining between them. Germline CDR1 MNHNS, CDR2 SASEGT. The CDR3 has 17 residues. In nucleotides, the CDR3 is TGTGCCAGCAGTGAAACATGGGGGGGGGCCGGGAACACTGAAGCTTTCTTT. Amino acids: CASSETWGGAGNTEAFF.

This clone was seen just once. The CDR3, as DNA: TGTGCCAGCAGCGTAGCCTCCCCTTTAGCGGGAGAGCGTTACAATGAGCAGTTCTTC. Its protein product is CASSVASPLAGERYNEQFF. The V gene is TRBV9, the J gene TRBJ2-1, with 9 bases identical to TRBD2. CDR3 length: 19 amino acids. Germline V gives CDR1 SGDLS, CDR2 YYNGEE. The V and J ends lost 0 bases and 4 bases, in that order; junction bases with no gene match: 14.

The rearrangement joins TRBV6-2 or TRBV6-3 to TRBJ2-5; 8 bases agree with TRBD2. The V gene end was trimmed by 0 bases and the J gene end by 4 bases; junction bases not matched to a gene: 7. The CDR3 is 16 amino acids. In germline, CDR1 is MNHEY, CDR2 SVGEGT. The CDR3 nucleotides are TGTGCCAGCAGTTACTCGACAAGCGGGGGCCCAGAGACCCAGTACTTC. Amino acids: CASSYSTSGGPETQYF.

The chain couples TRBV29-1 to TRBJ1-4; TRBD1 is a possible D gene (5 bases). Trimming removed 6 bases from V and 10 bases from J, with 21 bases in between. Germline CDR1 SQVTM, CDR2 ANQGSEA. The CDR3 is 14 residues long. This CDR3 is CSVHGSRDRGKLFF. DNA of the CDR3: TGCAGCGTACATGGGAGCAGGGATAGAGGAAAACTGTTTTTT. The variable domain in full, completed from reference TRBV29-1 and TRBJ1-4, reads SAVISQKPSRDICQRGTSLTIQCQVDSQVTMMFWYRQQPGQSLTLIATANQGSEATYESGFVIDKFPISRPNLTFSTLTVSNMSPEDSSIYLCSVHGSRDRGKLFFGSGTQLSVL.

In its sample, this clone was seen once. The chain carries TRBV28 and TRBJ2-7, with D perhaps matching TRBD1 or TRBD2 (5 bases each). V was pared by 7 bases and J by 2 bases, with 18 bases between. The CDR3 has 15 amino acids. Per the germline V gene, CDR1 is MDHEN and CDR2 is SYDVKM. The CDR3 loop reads CASTGGGEAAYEQYF. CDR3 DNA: TGTGCCAGCACTGGGGGTGGCGAGGCGGCCTACGAGCAGTACTTC.

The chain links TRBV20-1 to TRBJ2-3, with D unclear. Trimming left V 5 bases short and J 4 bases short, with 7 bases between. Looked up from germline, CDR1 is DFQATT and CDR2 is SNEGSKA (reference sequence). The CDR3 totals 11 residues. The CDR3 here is CSAALSDTQYF. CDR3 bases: TGCAGTGCTGCCCTCTCAGATACGCAGTATTTT.

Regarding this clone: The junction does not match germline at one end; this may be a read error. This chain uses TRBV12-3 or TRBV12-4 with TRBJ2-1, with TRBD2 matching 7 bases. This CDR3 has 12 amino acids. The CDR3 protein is CASSLVASGEVF. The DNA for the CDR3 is TGTGCCAGCAGTTTAGTAGCCAGCGGGGAGGTCTTC.

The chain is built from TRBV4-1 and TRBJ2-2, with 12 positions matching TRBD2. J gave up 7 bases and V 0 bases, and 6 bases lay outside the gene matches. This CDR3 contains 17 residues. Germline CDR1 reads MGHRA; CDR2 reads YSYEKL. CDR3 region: CASSQELAGGLSGELFF. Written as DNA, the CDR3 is TGCGCCAGCAGCCAAGAGCTAGCGGGGGGGCTTAGCGGGGAGCTGTTTTTT.

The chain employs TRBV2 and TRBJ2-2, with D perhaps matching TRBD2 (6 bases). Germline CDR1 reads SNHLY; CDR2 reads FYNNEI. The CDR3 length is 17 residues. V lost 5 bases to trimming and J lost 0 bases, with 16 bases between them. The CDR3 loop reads CASSPLPGLANTGELFF. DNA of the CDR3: TGTGCCAGCAGTCCTCTTCCGGGACTCGCGAACACCGGGGAGCTGTTTTTT.

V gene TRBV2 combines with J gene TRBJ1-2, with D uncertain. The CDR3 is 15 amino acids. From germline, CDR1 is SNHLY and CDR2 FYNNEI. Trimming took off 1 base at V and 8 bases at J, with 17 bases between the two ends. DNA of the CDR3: TGTGCCAGCAGTGAAGACGGCAGGACTCTGAGGGGCTACACCTTC. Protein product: CASSEDGRTLRGYTF.

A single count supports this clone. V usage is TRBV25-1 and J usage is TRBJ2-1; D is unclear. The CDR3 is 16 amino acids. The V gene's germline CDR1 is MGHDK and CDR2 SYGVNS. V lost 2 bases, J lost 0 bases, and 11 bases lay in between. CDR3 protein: CASSEPGPLSYNEQFF. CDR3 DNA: TGTGCCAGCAGTGAACCGGGCCCCCTCTCCTACAATGAGCAGTTCTTC.

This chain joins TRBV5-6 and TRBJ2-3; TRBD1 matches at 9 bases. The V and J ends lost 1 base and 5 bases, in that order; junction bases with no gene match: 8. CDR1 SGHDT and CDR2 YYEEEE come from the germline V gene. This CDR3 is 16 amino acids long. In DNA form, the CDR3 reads TGTGCCAGCAGCTTGTCCGGTGGGACAGGGTTAGATACGCAGTATTTT. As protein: CASSLSGGTGLDTQYF.

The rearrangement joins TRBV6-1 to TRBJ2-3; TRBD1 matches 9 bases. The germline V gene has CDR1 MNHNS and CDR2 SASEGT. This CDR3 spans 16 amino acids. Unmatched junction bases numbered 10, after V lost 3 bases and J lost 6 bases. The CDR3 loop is CASSEVMGTGRDTQYF. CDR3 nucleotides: TGTGCCAGCAGTGAGGTTATGGGGACAGGGAGGGATACGCAGTATTTT.

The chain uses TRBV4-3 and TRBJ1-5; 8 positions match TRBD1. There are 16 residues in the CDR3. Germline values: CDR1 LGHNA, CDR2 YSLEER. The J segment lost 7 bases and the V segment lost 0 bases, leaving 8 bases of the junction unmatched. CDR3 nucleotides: TGCGCCAGCAGCCAAGATCTTGCAGGGGGCGGGCAGCCCCAGCATTTT. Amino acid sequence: CASSQDLAGGGQPQHF.

For the CDR3, the DNA is TGTGCCAGCAGCCCCACTACAGATACGCAGTATTTT. Its protein product is CASSPTTDTQYF. This sequence joins TRBV7-9 and TRBJ2-3; no firm D call. Trimming shortened V by 5 bases and J by 3 bases, and 6 bases separated the two germline ends. This CDR3 spans 12 amino acids. Germline CDR1 reads SEHNR; CDR2 reads FQNEAQ (reference sequence).

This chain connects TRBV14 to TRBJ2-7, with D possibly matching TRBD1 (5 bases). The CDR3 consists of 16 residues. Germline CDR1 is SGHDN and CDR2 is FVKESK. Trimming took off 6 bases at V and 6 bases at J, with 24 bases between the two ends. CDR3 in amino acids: CASRPRGRGRVGEQYF. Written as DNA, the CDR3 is TGTGCCAGCAGACCTCGAGGTAGGGGCCGGGTGGGCGAGCAGTACTTC.

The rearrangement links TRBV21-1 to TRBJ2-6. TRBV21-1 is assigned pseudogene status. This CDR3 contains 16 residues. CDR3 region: CASSLKGGSGANVLTF. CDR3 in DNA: TGTGCCAGCAGCCTAAAGGGGGGTTCTGGGGCCAACGTCCTGACTTTC.